This TCR beta chain was recovered during a study of T-cell reconstitution after alpha-beta-depleted transplantation in children. Trimming took 1 base from V and 8 from J, leaving 8 bases between them. Per germline, CDR1 SGHTA and CDR2 FQGNSA. CDR3 length equals 12 residues. Unique molecular identifiers were used to barcode this TCRbeta library. TCRdb reprocessed the PCR reads with MiXCR, giving one entry per CDR3 protein. The sample has some 240,000 distinct CDR3 sequences, 12% seen once. This specimen was PBMCs from the stem cell graft donor, taken from the stem cell graft. This sequence was found in a human donor who donated a stem cell graft to a child with acute lymphoblastic leukemia. The rearrangement joins TRBV7-2 to TRBJ1-1; D is unclear. In DNA form, the CDR3 reads TGTGCCAGCAGCTTAGATCTAGGGGAAGCTTTCTTT. The encoded protein is CASSLDLGEAFF. The full variable domain, with the rest looked up from reference TRBV7-2 and TRBJ1-1, is GAGVSQSPSNKVTEKGKDVELRCDPISGHTALYWYRQSLGQGLEFLIYFQGNSAPDKSGLPSDRFSAERTGGSVSTLTIQRTQQEDSAVYLCASSLDLGEAFFGQGTRLTVV.